This paragraph covers one T cell receptor beta chain sequence. Its target antigen remains unknown. No quality values exist for individual bases; no much larger clone is one base distant. Whole blood was collected in K2EDTA tubes by collaborating institutions according to the institutions' own protocols. For TCRbeta analysis, collaborator samples were shipped as frozen whole blood, as isolated PBMCs, or as DNA extracted from either sample type. The data stem from a study of blood T cell repertoires in COVID-19 (dated by TCRdb to about 2020). Some background on the complete study: Samples from collaborators originated in the United States, Italy and Spain and spanned both the acute and convalescent phases of COVID-19. The repertoires were released in a freely available public database intended as a resource for research on the immune response to SARS-CoV-2. Subjects who had been exposed to COVID-19, were actively infected with it, or had recovered from it provided the deeply sampled blood TCRbeta repertoires that made up the dataset. The prospective study material was composed of cDNA or gDNA derived from T cells, B-cell-depleted T cells, or PBMCs. The samples were drawn from two sources: the first 160 participants of the ongoing ImmuneRACE study, and fewer than 1,500 subjects contributed by 6 global collaborators. Nearly every sample came with metadata listing a de-identified subject ID, COVID-19 status, age in years and sex. Where HLA class I and class II types were available, the types were taken from metadata supplied by the sample provider, not from assay-based typing. The study at large found these results: The quantity of clinical and demographic metadata differed by source and by participant and was supplied without curation.

The immunoSEQ Assay, a bias-controlled multiplex PCR, was used to amplify TCRbeta CDR3 regions from genomic DNA. As for the original processing: Nucleated cell counts per sample were estimated from amplification of reference gene primers within the assay. Sequence reads were collapsed and filtered to measure the absolute abundance of every unique TCRbeta CDR3 rearrangement. For each sample, productive Simpson clonality was calculated by taking the square root of Simpson's diversity index across productive rearrangements. The immuneACCESS repertoire file appears here via TCRdb, limited to in-frame rearrangements. These files lack a portion of the clones; in checked studies, under half of the deficit traces to unresolved V genes, and the cause of the others is not known. The V and J calls and clone size come from that table; D and trimming were worked out from the DNA. Present in this sample are about 200,000 clones, about nine tenths of which were seen just once. The ten largest clones take up 5.5% to 7% of the sample.

Per the germline V gene, LGHNT is the CDR1 and FRNRAP is the CDR2. The CDR3 numbers 12 residues from cysteine through phenylalanine. The DNA shown is the 36-base CDR3, in frame from base 1. V loses 0 bases of germline sequence and J loses 16 bases, and the interval between the two ends is 13 bases. Sequencing was performed on peripheral blood. The chain uses TRBV12-5 and TRBJ2-1; TRBD2 is a weak D gene call, 5 bases matching. The TCR comes from a man at least 80 years old with acute or convalescent COVID-19. The nucleotide sequence reads TGTGCTAGTGGTTTGGTCTCTAGCACATCTTTCTTC. Its product reads: CASGLVSSTSFF.